The rows below give T cell receptor beta chains drawn from one sample of a study of shared clonotypes between healthy human individuals. The repertoire was sequenced with immunoSEQ multiplex PCR; TCRdb's copy has only in-frame clones and lacks some. The sample lists some 580,000 clones; approximately 97% were seen once. The sequenced sample consisted of naive CD4+ T cells sorted from blood. The receptors here all came from a woman in her thirties in good health. Both conserved end residues are part of each CDR3. A D gene is named only where the DNA matches it firmly. Size values are once, few and many counts, or a class for expanded clones, and some rows have none.

clone_size	v_call	d_call	j_call	cdr3_nt	cdr3_aa
.	TRBV27	TRBD2	TRBJ2-4	TGTGCCAGCAGTTCGAGCGGGAGGGCCGGAGGAAACATTCAGTACTTC	CASSSSGRAGGNIQYF
.	TRBV7-9	TRBD1	TRBJ1-2	TGTGCCAGCAGTTTGACAGGGGCGAACTATGGCTACACCTTC	CASSLTGANYGYTF
.	TRBV7-9	.	TRBJ2-2	TGTGCCAGCAGCTTAGTGGGTTCGGTCAGAACGAACACCGGGGAGCTGTTTTTT	CASSLVGSVRTNTGELFF
.	TRBV2	.	TRBJ2-7	TGTGCCACGGAGTCCTGGGGCAACGACGAGCAGTACTTC	CATESWGNDEQYF
.	TRBV7-2	.	TRBJ2-6	TGTGCCAGCAGCTTAAGGGAGGCTGGGGCCAACGTCCTGACTTTC	CASSLREAGANVLTF
.	TRBV10-3	.	TRBJ2-7	TGTGCCATGGGAGGGGGGGGCTCCTACGAGCAGTACTTC	CAMGGGGSYEQYF
once	TRBV27	.	TRBJ2-7	TGTGCCAGCAGTTTATCGATTTCGAGAGGGAGCTCCTACGAGCAGTACTTC	CASSLSISRGSSYEQYF
.	TRBV28	.	TRBJ2-3	TGTGCCAGCAGTTTATCACAAGGGGGAGCAGATACGCAGTATTTT	CASSLSQGGADTQYF
.	TRBV5-5	TRBD1	TRBJ2-1	TGTGCCAGCAGCTTGGTGACAGGGTATGAGCAGTTCTTC	CASSLVTGYEQFF
.	TRBV20-1	.	TRBJ1-2	TGCAGTGCTAGCCCAACTACAAGGAACGCCTTC	CSASPTTRNAF
.	TRBV28	.	TRBJ2-7	TGTGCCAGCACCGCAGCTACCTACGAGCAGTACTTC	CASTAATYEQYF
.	TRBV5-1	TRBD2	TRBJ2-1	TGCGCCAGCAGCCCGTCGGGACTAGCCACGAGCTCCTACAATGAGCAGTTCTTC	CASSPSGLATSSYNEQFF
.	TRBV4-1	.	TRBJ1-3	TGCGCCAGCAGCCCCGGCCCAGCGCGCTCTGGAAACACCATATATTTT	CASSPGPARSGNTIYF
.	TRBV21-1	.	TRBJ1-5	TGTGCCAGCAGCAAAGGGAGGCAGTCAAATCAGCCCCAGCATTTT	CASSKGRQSNQPQHF
.	TRBV4-1	.	TRBJ1-4	TGCGCCAGCAGCCAAGATGGGGGCCAGTTCGGAAAACTGTTTTTT	CASSQDGGQFGKLFF
.	TRBV6-5	TRBD1	TRBJ1-5	TGTGCCAGCAGTTCCAACAGGGGGTGGGATCAGCCCCAGCATTTT	CASSSNRGWDQPQHF
.	TRBV6-6	.	TRBJ2-5	TGTGCCAGCGGACGTAGGGGAGAGACCCAGTACTTC	CASGRRGETQYF
.	TRBV7-6	TRBD2	TRBJ2-5	TGTGCCAGCAGCTTAGCAGCGGGAGCTGGCGTTGAGCAGTACTTC	CASSLAAGAGVEQYF
once	TRBV19	TRBD1	TRBJ1-6	TGTGCCACCAACGACAGGGGCGGTGCTAATTCACCCCTCCACTTT	CATNDRGGANSPLHF
.	TRBV7-2	.	TRBJ2-7	TGTGCCAGCAGCTCGCCGGGACACACCTACGAGCAGTACTTC	CASSSPGHTYEQYF
.	TRBV10-2	.	TRBJ1-5	TGCGCCAGCAGTGGTGGACTGGGACAAGTAAGCAATCAGCCCCAGCATTTT	CASSGGLGQVSNQPQHF
.	TRBV9	.	TRBJ2-5	TGTGCCAGCAGCCGAAGCAGGGGTCGGGCCCCACAAGAGACCCAGTACTTC	CASSRSRGRAPQETQYF
.	TRBV27	TRBD2	TRBJ2-3	TGTGCCAGCAGACAGCGGGAGGCAACAGATACGCAGTATTTT	CASRQREATDTQYF
.	TRBV6-5	TRBD1	TRBJ2-3	TGTGCCAGCGCGACGGGACAGGGCGGAGATACGCAGTATTTT	CASATGQGGDTQYF
.	TRBV28	.	TRBJ2-7	TGTGCCAGCACCGACGGGACGGTCCCCTACGAGCAGTACTTC	CASTDGTVPYEQYF
.	TRBV18	.	TRBJ1-5	TGTGCCAGCTCACCTCTCGGGTCAGGGGATCAGCCCCAGCATTTT	CASSPLGSGDQPQHF
.	TRBV20-1	.	TRBJ2-1	TGCAGTGCCAAAAAGTCGTTTGAGCAGTTCTTC	CSAKKSFEQFF
.	TRBV23-1	.	TRBJ2-7	TGCGCCAGTTTATGCGTGCCGGCCTACGAGCAGTACTTC	CASLCVPAYEQYF
.	TRBV5-1	TRBD1	TRBJ2-5	TGCGCCAGCAGCTGGGGACAGGGTGAGGAGACCCAGTACTTC	CASSWGQGEETQYF
.	TRBV28	.	TRBJ1-4	TGTGCCAGCAGTTGGCGGCTATCTAATGAAAAACTGTTTTTT	CASSWRLSNEKLFF
once	TRBV6-5	.	TRBJ1-2	TGTGCCAGCAGCCGAAACTCGGACGTGACGCGGGGCTACACCTTC	CASSRNSDVTRGYTF
.	TRBV20-1	.	TRBJ2-7	TGCAGTGCTGGACCATACTACGAGCAGTACTTC	CSAGPYYEQYF
.	TRBV28	.	TRBJ2-2	TGTGCCTCAAGTTCTGGGGGCACCGGGGAGCTGTTTTTT	CASSSGGTGELFF
.	TRBV18	.	TRBJ2-3	TGTGCCAGCTCACCCCCAGGGGGGAGCACAGATACGCAGTATTTT	CASSPPGGSTDTQYF
.	TRBV27	.	TRBJ2-2	TGTGCCAGCAGTTTAGGGACCTATTTAGGGGATTTTTACACCGGGGAGCTGTTTTTT	CASSLGTYLGDFYTGELFF
once	TRBV13	TRBD2	TRBJ2-7	TGTGCCAGCAGCTCCGGACTAGCGAAAAGCTACGAGCAGTACTTC	CASSSGLAKSYEQYF
.	TRBV5-1	TRBD1	TRBJ2-4	TGCGCCAGCAGACCACAGGGGTTAATGCTAGCCAAAAACATTCAGTACTTC	CASRPQGLMLAKNIQYF
.	TRBV13	.	TRBJ2-1	TGTGCCAGCACCCAAGTGGGGTACTCCAAAGATGAGCAGTTCTTC	CASTQVGYSKDEQFF
.	TRBV7-9	.	TRBJ1-2	TGTGCCAGCAGCCCTTTGGAGAGGACCTATGGCTACACCTTC	CASSPLERTYGYTF
.	TRBV7-2	.	TRBJ2-3	TGTGCCAGCAGCCCGGCGATCACAGATACGCAGTATTTT	CASSPAITDTQYF
.	TRBV5-4	TRBD2	TRBJ2-7	TGTGCCAGCAGCCAGGGGTTTAGCGGGAGGGGGTACGAGCAGTACTTC	CASSQGFSGRGYEQYF
.	TRBV28	TRBD2	TRBJ2-1	TGTGCCAGCTCTGGCGGGAGGTGGTCCTACAATGAGCAGTTCTTC	CASSGGRWSYNEQFF
.	TRBV28	.	TRBJ2-3	TGTGCCAGCAGCCCTCTCCCTGGGACAACAGATACGCAGTATTTT	CASSPLPGTTDTQYF
.	TRBV5-1	.	TRBJ1-3	TGCGCCAGCAGCTTCACTCCAGAGAACACCATATATTTT	CASSFTPENTIYF
.	TRBV28	TRBD2	TRBJ2-7	TGTGCCAGCAGGTATACTAGCGGGACCTACGAGCAGTACTTC	CASRYTSGTYEQYF
once	TRBV7-2	.	TRBJ1-2	TGTGCCAGCAGGGACACAGGAGGGGGCTATGGCTACACCTTC	CASRDTGGGYGYTF
once	TRBV11-3	.	TRBJ2-7	TGTGCCAGCAGCCGCGGAGGAGACGAGCAGTACTTC	CASSRGGDEQYF
.	TRBV14	.	TRBJ2-7	TGTGCCAGCAGCCGACGGTTCTACGAGCAGTACTTC	CASSRRFYEQYF
.	TRBV21-1	.	TRBJ2-2	TGTGCCAGCAGCAAATCCGGGCCGAACACCGGGGAGCTGTTTTTT	CASSKSGPNTGELFF
.	TRBV28	.	TRBJ2-7	TGTGCCAGCAGTTTCCCCGGGACGCTTGCTTATGAGCAGTACTTC	CASSFPGTLAYEQYF
.	TRBV18	.	TRBJ1-1	TGTGCCAGCTCCCAAGATGCGGCAGCACAAGCTTTCTTT	CASSQDAAAQAFF
.	TRBV7-9	.	TRBJ1-2	TGTGCCAGCAGCTTTGATGGTCCGGGGGGGCGAGACTATGGCTACACCTTC	CASSFDGPGGRDYGYTF
.	TRBV2	TRBD1	TRBJ1-2	TGTGCCAGCAGGGAAGAACAGGGGTTATCTGGCTACACCTTC	CASREEQGLSGYTF
.	TRBV5-1	TRBD1	TRBJ2-1	TGCGCCAGCAGCGGATATCAGGGGGCTAGTGAGCAGTTCTTC	CASSGYQGASEQFF
.	TRBV6-1	.	TRBJ2-3	TGTGCCAGCAGTGCCGGACACAGCACAGATACGCAGTATTTT	CASSAGHSTDTQYF
.	TRBV5-4	TRBD2	TRBJ2-7	TGTGCCAGCAGGGAAACTAGCGGAAGCTCCTACGAGCAGTACTTC	CASRETSGSSYEQYF
.	TRBV28	TRBD1	TRBJ2-2	TGTGCCAGCAGTTACAGGACAGGGGGGGACACCGGGGAGCTGTTTTTT	CASSYRTGGDTGELFF